This T cell receptor (beta chain) was observed in a study of T cell clusters in autoimmune cytopenias. TRB was amplified by touch-down multiplex PCR, primer pools A and B combined. TCRdb reworked the multiplex PCR reads into one entry per CDR3 protein, no DNA. The clone table shows around 6,700 distinct CDR3 sequences, with the ten largest holding 4.5% to 5.5%. This CDR3 is 16 amino acids long. The germline CDR1 and CDR2 sequences are KGHDR and SFDVKD. Roughly 38,000 genome equivalents of blood DNA were amplified for TRB. This same sample was also part of a study on T cell repertoires in aging, cancer and after chemotherapy.

The clonotype comes from a human donor in good health. What was sequenced was peripheral blood. The chain combines TRBV24-1 with TRBJ2-2; TCRdb lists TRBD1, though no DNA is available to test this call. CDR3 protein: CATSDPGQVNTGELFF.